This TCR beta chain was captured by sequencing in a study of hypomethylating agent response in myelodysplastic syndrome. Study summary: With a mean age of 72.2 +/- 6.3 years, patients were most commonly cytogenetically diploid. Study conclusions and caveats: Healthy controls were not age-matched to MDS patients, possibly affecting comparisons.

About this clone itself: As yet, its antigen is unknown.

With V trimmed by 4 bases and J by 4 bases, 10 bases remained unmatched. Germline lookup yields CDR1 SEHNR and CDR2 FQNEAQ (reference sequence). The CDR3 is 17 residues long. The protocol was immunoSEQ multiplex PCR, while the TCRdb copy is restricted to in-frame clones and leaves out a portion. The sample has approximately 11,000 clones, 83% seen once; the top ten hold roughly 4%. The sequencing here drew on bone marrow, taken before or after starting hypomethylating agent treatment for myelodysplastic syndrome (not recorded which). The chain uses TRBV7-9 and TRBJ2-5, with 12 bases identical to TRBD2. This sequence was found in a human donor with myelodysplastic syndrome. The CDR3 DNA is TGTGCCAGCAGCTCCGGACTAGCGGGAAGAGGGGGAGAGACCCAGTACTTC. Translating gives CASSSGLAGRGGETQYF.